One sample yielded the 9 T cell receptor beta chains listed below, sequenced in a study of CD8 T cells in ankylosing spondylitis. Broader study findings: Seemingly distinctive of ankylosing spondylitis blood was a TCR beta motif formed by eight highly homologous variants.

Each CDR3 protein is one row after TCRdb ran MiXCR on the 5' RACE reads. The sample lists about 130,000 distinct CDR3 sequences, approximately 17% seen once, with around a third in the top ten. These TCRs' antigens remain unknown. The specimen sequenced was blood, either unsorted or a sorted T cell fraction (not recorded which). Source of these receptors: a male donor with ankylosing spondylitis.

The gene calls are TRBV21-1 and TRBJ2-3. TRBV21-1 is given as a pseudogene. This CDR3 has 16 amino acids. The CDR3 here is CASSKDCRISTDTQYF. The CDR3 DNA sequence: TGTGCCAGCAGCAAAGACTGCCGAATTAGCACAGATACGCAGTATTTT.

This clonotype was seen more than once but under ten times. The chain carries TRBV15 and TRBJ2-3, with 7 positions matching TRBD2. Germline CDR1 LNHNV, CDR2 YYDKDF (reference sequence). The CDR3 runs 18 residues. Losses at the gene ends were 1 base for V and 4 bases for J; bases not matched to a gene: 14. CDR3 coding DNA: TGTGCCACCAGCAGAGTTCTACTAGCGACCATGAAGGCAGATACGCAGTATTTT. This sequence encodes CATSRVLLATMKADTQYF.

This chain uses TRBV27 with TRBJ2-2, with a tentative D call TRBD1 (5 bases). This CDR3 spans 16 amino acids. Looked up from germline, CDR1 is MNHEY and CDR2 is SMNVEV (reference sequence). Trimming cost V 2 bases and J 6 bases, with 16 bases left between them. CDR3 region: CASSLMPQGNAGELFF. The CDR3 nucleotides are TGTGCCAGCAGTTTAATGCCCCAGGGAAACGCCGGGGAGCTGTTTTTT.

The V call is TRBV13, the J call TRBJ1-5; D gene uncertain. The germline gives CDR1 PRHDT, CDR2 FYEKMQ (reference sequence). This CDR3 has 15 residues. V was clipped by 3 bases and J by 2 bases, with 11 bases between them. CDR3 sequence (DNA): TGTGCCAGCAGCTTTGGATACACGGGCAATCAGCCCCAGCATTTT. It encodes CASSFGYTGNQPQHF.

This clonotype was recorded a few times. The CDR3 DNA sequence: TGTGCCAGCAGTCCCGGGACAGCTTATAATTCACCCCTCCACTTT. Its translation is CASSPGTAYNSPLHF. The chain couples TRBV27 to TRBJ1-6; 7 bases align to TRBD1. The CDR3 extends over 15 amino acids. Germline V CDR1 and CDR2: MNHEY, SMNVEV (reference sequence). After removal of 5 bases from V and 4 bases from J, the junction contained 5 bases not matched to a gene.

This clonotype was counted a few times. CDR3 nucleotide sequence: TGTGCCAGCAGCCCCTGGAGAGAAAGAAGGACTGAAGCTTTCTTT. It translates to CASSPWRERRTEAFF. This chain joins TRBV7-9 and TRBJ1-1; no definite D call. Per germline, CDR1 SEHNR and CDR2 FQNEAQ (reference sequence). The CDR3 runs 15 residues. V was cut by 5 bases and J by 5 bases, with 18 bases left in between.

V gene TRBV7-9 combines with J gene TRBJ2-5; maybe TRBD1 (6 bases). Germline values: CDR1 SEHNR, CDR2 FQNEAQ (reference sequence). Trimming left V 1 base short and J 1 base short, with 10 bases between. There are 15 residues in the CDR3. The CDR3 loop is CASSLGGQVQETQYF. In DNA, the CDR3 is TGTGCCAGCAGCTTAGGGGGACAAGTCCAAGAGACCCAGTACTTC.

This clonotype was counted ten times or more. The chain is built from TRBV4-3 and TRBJ2-2; D is possibly TRBD2 (6 bases). This CDR3 has 16 residues. Germline CDR1 LGHNA, CDR2 YSLEER. V lost 0 bases and J 6 bases, leaving 14 bases between the germline ends. CDR3 region: CASSQDPGGPSGELFF. CDR3 in DNA: TGCGCCAGCAGCCAAGATCCCGGAGGGCCGTCCGGGGAGCTGTTTTTT.

The CDR3 DNA reads as TGTGCCAGCAGTATCAGAGGGGCAGGGGCGGGTCAGCCCCAGCATTTT. Translated: CASSIRGAGAGQPQHF. The chain is built from TRBV27 and TRBJ1-5, with a possible D match to TRBD1 (6 bases). CDR1 is MNHEY, CDR2 SMNVEV, per germline (reference sequence). Between the trimmed V and J ends, which lost 5 bases and 6 bases, there was a span of 20 bases. The CDR3 sequence is 16 residues long.